What follows are 8 T cell receptor beta chains derived from one specimen sequenced in a study of blood T cell repertoires in COVID-19. Assay: immunoSEQ multiplex PCR; the TCRdb copy retains only in-frame clones and omits some. Of 90,000 to 120,000 clones in the sample, about 89% were seen once. The sample consisted of peripheral blood. The receptors shown here come from a woman in her twenties or thirties with acute or convalescent COVID-19.

The gene calls are TRBV5-6 and TRBJ1-2; 7 bases line up with TRBD1. This CDR3 comprises 12 residues. Germline CDR1 reads SGHDT; CDR2 reads YYEEEE. The V gene end was trimmed by 4 bases and the J gene end by 12 bases; junction bases not matched to a gene: 9. CDR3 amino acids: CASSRQDRSDTF. The CDR3 DNA sequence: TGTGCCAGCAGCAGACAGGACAGGTCCGACACCTTC.

The V and J genes are TRBV18 and TRBJ1-6, with a possible D match to TRBD1 (6 bases). The CDR3 loop spans 14 amino acids. Germline V gene sequence: CDR1 KGHSH, CDR2 LQKENI. Trimming took off 6 bases at V and 8 bases at J, with 14 bases between the two ends. The CDR3 nucleotides read TGTGCCAGCTCGCTAGCAGGGGAAGATTCACCCCTCCACTTT. Its translation is CASSLAGEDSPLHF.

The chain joins TRBV10-3 to TRBJ1-5, with TRBD1 as a possible D gene (5 bases). This CDR3 has 16 residues. Germline V gives CDR1 ENHRY, CDR2 SYGVKD. Trimming stripped 2 bases from V and 2 bases from J, with 13 bases between. The chain's CDR3 is CAISETGVVGNQPQHF. The CDR3 DNA sequence: TGTGCCATCAGTGAGACAGGAGTGGTTGGCAATCAGCCCCAGCATTTT.

The chain joins TRBV9 to TRBJ1-2, with D tentatively TRBD1 (6 bases). The CDR3 runs to 13 residues. The V gene's germline CDR1 is SGDLS and CDR2 YYNGEE. Trimming cost V 3 bases and J 7 bases, with 13 bases left between them. DNA of the CDR3: TGTGCCAGCAGCGAGCAGGGGATAGGTGGCTACACCTTC. Its protein product is CASSEQGIGGYTF.

In its sample, this clone was seen once. V is TRBV10-1 and J is TRBJ1-1; D is unresolved. With 2 bases removed from V and 0 bases from J, the gap between germline ends came to 4 bases. Germline V lookup: CDR1 WNHNN, CDR2 SYGVQD (reference sequence). This CDR3 comprises 13 residues. CDR3 residues: CASSEIMNTEAFF. The CDR3 region has the DNA TGCGCCAGCAGTGAGATCATGAACACTGAAGCTTTCTTT.

J is TRBJ1-5 and V is TRBV6-6; 7 bases fit TRBD1. Germline V gives CDR1 MNHNY, CDR2 SVGAGI (reference sequence). This CDR3 is built from 14 residues. With V trimmed by 7 bases and J by 7 bases, 10 bases remained unmatched. The chain's CDR3 is CASKNTGEGQPQHF. CDR3 nucleotide sequence: TGTGCCAGCAAAAATACAGGGGAAGGACAGCCCCAGCATTTT.

The gene calls are TRBV30 and TRBJ2-2; 9 nucleotides agree with TRBD1. V trimming: 2 bases; J trimming: 2 bases; junction bases outside the gene matches: 3. CDR3 length: 15 residues. Germline V CDR1 and CDR2: GTSNPN, SVGIG (reference sequence). The CDR3 is CAWSRQGGNTGELFF. CDR3 bases: TGTGCCTGGAGTAGACAGGGGGGTAACACCGGGGAGCTGTTTTTT.

This chain joins TRBV4-3 and TRBJ2-7; 7 bases match TRBD1. V shed 3 bases and J 1 base; nucleotides not matched to a gene: 9. This CDR3 spans 16 amino acids. Germline CDR1 LGHNA, CDR2 YSLEER. CDR3: CASSHSATGESYEQYF. The CDR3 DNA follows: TGCGCCAGCAGCCATAGCGCCACAGGGGAGTCCTACGAGCAGTACTTC.